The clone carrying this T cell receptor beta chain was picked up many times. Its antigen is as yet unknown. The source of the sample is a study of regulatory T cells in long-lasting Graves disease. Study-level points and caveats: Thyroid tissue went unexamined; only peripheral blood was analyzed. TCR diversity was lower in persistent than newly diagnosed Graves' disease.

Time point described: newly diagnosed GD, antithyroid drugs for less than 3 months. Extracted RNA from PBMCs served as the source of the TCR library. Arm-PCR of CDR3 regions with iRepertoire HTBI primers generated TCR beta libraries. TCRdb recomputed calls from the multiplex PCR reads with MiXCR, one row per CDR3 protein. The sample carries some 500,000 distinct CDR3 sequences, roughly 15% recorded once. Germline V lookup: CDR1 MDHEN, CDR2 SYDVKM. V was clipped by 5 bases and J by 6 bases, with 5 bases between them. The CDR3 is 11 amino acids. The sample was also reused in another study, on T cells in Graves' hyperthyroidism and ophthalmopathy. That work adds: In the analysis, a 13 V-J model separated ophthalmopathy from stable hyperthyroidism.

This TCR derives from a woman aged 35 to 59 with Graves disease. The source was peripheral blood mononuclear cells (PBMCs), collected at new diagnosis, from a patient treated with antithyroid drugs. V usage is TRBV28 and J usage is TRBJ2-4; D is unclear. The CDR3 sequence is CASSGGNIQYF. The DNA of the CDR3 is TGTGCCAGCAGTGGCGGAAACATTCAGTACTTC.